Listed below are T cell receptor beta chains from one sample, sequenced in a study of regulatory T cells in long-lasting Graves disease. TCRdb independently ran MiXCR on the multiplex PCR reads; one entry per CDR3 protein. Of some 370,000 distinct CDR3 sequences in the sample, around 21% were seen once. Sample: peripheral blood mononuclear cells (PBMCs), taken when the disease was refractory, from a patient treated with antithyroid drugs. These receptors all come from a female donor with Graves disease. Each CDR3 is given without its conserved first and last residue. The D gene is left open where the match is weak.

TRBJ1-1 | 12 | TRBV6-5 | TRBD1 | ASSSRTGFTEAF
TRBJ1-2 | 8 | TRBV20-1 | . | SASGDGYT
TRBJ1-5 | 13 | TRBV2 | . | ASSQGQTVRQPQH
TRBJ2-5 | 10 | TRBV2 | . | ASSEFQEAQY
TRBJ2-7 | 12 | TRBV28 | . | ASSFPGVSYEQY
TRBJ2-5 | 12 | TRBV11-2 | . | ASSFGDTTSSEY
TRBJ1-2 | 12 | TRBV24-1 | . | ATSDYTVNYGYT
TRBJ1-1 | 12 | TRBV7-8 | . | ATSTIQGNTEAF
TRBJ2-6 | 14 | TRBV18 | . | ASSPIQDSGANVLT
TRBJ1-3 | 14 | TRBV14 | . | ASSQQFEATGNTIY
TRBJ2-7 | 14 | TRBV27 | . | ASSLGDPRLSYEQY
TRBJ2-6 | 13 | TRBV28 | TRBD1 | ASGTGGAGANVLT
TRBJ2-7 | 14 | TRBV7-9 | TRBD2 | ASSPRLAGAPYEQY
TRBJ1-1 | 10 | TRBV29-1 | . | SAHGSKREGF
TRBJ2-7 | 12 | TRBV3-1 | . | ASSQEADVNEQY
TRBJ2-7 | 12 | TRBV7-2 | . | ASSLAEGVHEQY
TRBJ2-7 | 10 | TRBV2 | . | ASKGTNYEQY
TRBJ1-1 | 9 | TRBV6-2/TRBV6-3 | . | ASSYPGEAF